The 26 T cell receptor beta chains presented below share a single source sample, sequenced in a study of T cells in Graves' hyperthyroidism and ophthalmopathy. RNA transcripts gave rise to amplified TCR beta CDR3 regions. Researchers ran a first-round RT-PCR on the TCR CDR3 using the HTBI primer set. One entry per CDR3 protein results from TCRdb running MiXCR on the multiplex PCR reads. The sample consists of 340,000 or so distinct CDR3 sequences, 16% of them appearing once. The specimen sequenced was blood. All receptors come from a man between 25 and 39 years old with Graves' hyperthyroidism.

This clonotype was detected ten times or more. The chain carries TRBV19 and TRBJ1-5, with 8 bases aligning to TRBD1. The germline V gene encodes CDR1 LNHDA and CDR2 SQIVND (reference sequence). CDR3 length: 18 amino acids. Trimming removed 3 bases from V and 0 bases from J; junction bases left unmatched: 10. This chain's CDR3 is CASSILTGVGYSNQPQHF. The CDR3 DNA is TGTGCCAGTAGTATTTTGACAGGGGTGGGATATAGCAATCAGCCCCAGCATTTT. Complete variable domain (other parts from reference TRBV19 and TRBJ1-5): DGGITQSPKYLFRKEGQNVTLSCEQNLNHDAMYWYRQDPGQGLRLIYYSQIVNDFQKGDIAEGYSVSREKKESFPLTVTSAQKNPTAFYLCASSILTGVGYSNQPQHFGDGTRLSIL.

There are many counts of this clonotype. J is TRBJ2-3 and V is TRBV28; TRBD2 might be the D (5 bases). The germline CDR1 and CDR2 sequences are MDHEN and SYDVKM. V was trimmed by 6 bases and J by 4 bases, leaving 14 bases between them. The CDR3 runs 14 residues. Written as DNA, the CDR3 is TGTGCCAGCAGGCTAGGAGGCGCGGCAGATACGCAGTATTTT. Protein product: CASRLGGAADTQYF.

The sample holds many counts of this clonotype. The chain links TRBV27 to TRBJ1-2; weak D call: TRBD1 (5 bases). CDR3 length: 14 amino acids. V was pared by 6 bases and J by 0 bases, with 11 bases between. The germline gives CDR1 MNHEY, CDR2 SMNVEV (reference sequence). The CDR3 protein is CASRRDGANYGYTF. The CDR3 nucleotides read TGTGCCAGCAGGCGGGACGGCGCTAACTATGGCTACACCTTC.

The rearrangement uses TRBV28 and TRBJ1-4, with D perhaps matching TRBD1 (6 bases). CDR3 length: 16 residues. The V and J ends lost 4 bases and 1 base respectively, with 13 bases between them. Germline V lookup: CDR1 MDHEN, CDR2 SYDVKM. DNA for the CDR3: TGTGCCAGCAGTTACCAGGACAGAGGAACTAATGAAAAACTGTTTTTT. It is translated as CASSYQDRGTNEKLFF. Filled out from reference TRBV28 and TRBJ1-4, the complete variable domain reads DVKVTQSSRYLVKRTGEKVFLECVQDMDHENMFWYRQDPGLGLRLIYFSYDVKMKEKGDIPEGYSVSREKKERFSLILESASTNQTSMYLCASSYQDRGTNEKLFFGSGTQLSVL.

This clonotype turned up a few times. At one end, the junction sequence differs from germline, possibly due to a read error. This chain's CDR3 is CNARDGASTGIEQFF. DNA for the CDR3: TGCAATGCTAGAGATGGGGCTAGCACCGGGATCGAGCAGTTCTTC. The V gene is TRBV20-1, the J gene TRBJ2-1; TRBD1 or TRBD2 may be the D gene (5 bases each). The length of the CDR3 is 15 residues. From germline, CDR1 is DFQATT and CDR2 SNEGSKA (reference sequence).

This clonotype was recorded many times. The chain combines TRBV7-3 with TRBJ2-1; D unresolved. This CDR3 has 14 amino acids. Germline V CDR1 and CDR2: SGHTA, FQGTGA. Deletions cut 3 bases from V and 8 bases from J, with 14 bases between. CDR3 nucleotides: TGTGCCAGCAGCTTTTACCGGGCCCCCCATGAGCAGTTCTTC. This sequence encodes CASSFYRAPHEQFF.

V is TRBV30 and J is TRBJ2-4; 9 nucleotides align to TRBD2. The trim removed 2 bases at V and 6 bases at J, leaving 5 bases unmatched. Germline CDR1 GTSNPN, CDR2 SVGIG (reference sequence). The CDR3 covers 14 residues. CDR3 amino acids: CAWSPGLAGNIQYF. CDR3 nucleotides: TGTGCCTGGAGTCCGGGACTAGCTGGAAACATTCAGTACTTC.

The rearrangement links TRBV10-3 to TRBJ2-5; TRBD1 is a possible D gene (6 bases). The CDR3 length is 12 residues. V was shortened by 7 bases and J by 2 bases, with 8 bases between the two germline ends. The germline V gene has CDR1 ENHRY and CDR2 SYGVKD. The CDR3 sequence is CAITDRQETQYF. For the CDR3, the DNA is TGTGCCATCACGGACAGACAAGAGACCCAGTACTTC.

In this sample, this clonotype turned up a few times. The chain joins TRBV7-9 to TRBJ1-6; D ambiguous. This CDR3 has 15 amino acids. The ends were cut back, 2 bases at V and 6 bases at J, with 11 bases in the middle. Germline V CDR1 and CDR2: SEHNR, FQNEAQ (reference sequence). CDR3 protein: CASSLRARSNSPLHF. As DNA, the CDR3 is TGTGCCAGCAGCTTACGGGCCAGGAGTAATTCACCCCTCCACTTT.

This clonotype has a count of ten or more. The genes are TRBV11-2 and TRBJ2-5, with D unresolved. Germline lookup yields CDR1 SGHAT and CDR2 FQNNGV. The CDR3 sequence is 12 residues long. Trimming took off 4 bases at V and 0 bases at J, with 3 bases between the two ends. CDR3 in amino acids: CASSSNQETQYF. The CDR3 DNA follows: TGTGCCAGCAGCTCTAACCAAGAGACCCAGTACTTC.

The sample holds many counts of this clonotype. The rearrangement uses TRBV20-1 and TRBJ2-5, with TRBD1 matching 7 bases. The germline V gene has CDR1 DFQATT and CDR2 SNEGSKA (reference sequence). V lost 0 bases and J lost 0; bases outside the gene matches: 4. This CDR3 spans 15 amino acids. CDR3 coding DNA: TGCAGTGCTAGAGAAAGGACAGGTGACCAAGAGACCCAGTACTTC. The encoded protein is CSARERTGDQETQYF.

This clonotype was picked up a small number of times. CDR3 bases: TGTGCCAGCACCTTTCAGAGTGGGGGGCTCGGTTATAATTCACCCCTCCACTTT. Translation: CASTFQSGGLGYNSPLHF. V gene TRBV27 combines with J gene TRBJ1-6, with D tentatively TRBD1 (6 bases). The CDR3 totals 18 residues. CDR1 MNHEY and CDR2 SMNVEV come from the germline V gene (reference sequence). The germline V and J ends were trimmed by 7 bases and 4 bases, with 23 bases remaining between them.

This clonotype showed up many times. This sequence joins TRBV3-1 and TRBJ2-1; 10 bases map to TRBD2. The ends lost 3 bases at V and 10 bases at J; junction bases unmatched: 12. This CDR3 is built from 16 residues. Germline values: CDR1 LGHDT, CDR2 YNNKEL (reference sequence). The CDR3 spells CASSHRGTSAFGEQFF. The CDR3 nucleotides read TGTGCCAGCAGCCACCGCGGGACTAGCGCCTTTGGAGAGCAGTTCTTC.

In this sample, this clonotype turned up many times. The chain is built from TRBV6-1 and TRBJ2-2; TRBD2 might be the D (6 bases). Trimming shortened V by 5 bases and J by 0 bases, and 10 bases separated the two germline ends. The CDR3 has 15 residues. In germline, CDR1 is MNHNS, CDR2 SASEGT. DNA of the CDR3: TGTGCCAGCAGTACCGGGACTTCGAACACCGGGGAGCTGTTTTTT. Translation: CASSTGTSNTGELFF.

The V call is TRBV27, the J call TRBJ2-1; 7 bases match TRBD1. Looked up from germline, CDR1 is MNHEY and CDR2 is SMNVEV (reference sequence). The CDR3 contains 16 residues. Trimming at V came to 5 bases and at J to 7 bases, leaving 14 bases not matched to a gene. The chain's CDR3 is CASSLRSRGFANEQFF. CDR3 DNA: TGTGCCAGCAGTCTCAGATCCAGGGGGTTTGCGAATGAGCAGTTCTTC.

This clonotype was picked up many times. V usage is TRBV6-6 and J usage is TRBJ2-1, with a possible D match to TRBD2 (6 bases). Germline-derived CDR1 and CDR2 are MNHNY and SVGAGI (reference sequence). The CDR3 is 11 residues long. With 2 bases removed from V and 14 bases from J, the gap between germline ends came to 10 bases. The CDR3 sequence is CASSYGGSKFF. CDR3 nucleotides: TGTGCCAGCAGTTACGGAGGGTCTAAGTTCTTC.

The V call is TRBV7-8, the J call TRBJ2-7; D is possibly TRBD1 (7 bases). The CDR3 runs to 18 residues. Germline loops: CDR1 SGHVS, CDR2 FQNEAQ. V was shortened by 2 bases and J by 0 bases, with 20 bases between the two germline ends. CDR3 amino acids: CASSLSRRVRGISYEQYF. The CDR3 DNA sequence: TGTGCCAGCAGCTTATCCCGGAGGGTCAGGGGGATCTCCTACGAGCAGTACTTC.

This clonotype was counted ten times or more. This chain uses TRBV2 with TRBJ2-7, with D uncertain. Looked up from germline, CDR1 is SNHLY and CDR2 is FYNNEI. CDR3 length: 13 amino acids. V gave up 4 bases and J gave up 3 bases, with 10 bases separating them. The DNA of the CDR3 is TGTGCCAGCAGTGTAAGGAGAGTCTACGAGCAGTACTTC. This codes for CASSVRRVYEQYF.

The chain joins TRBV7-9 to TRBJ1-5; D not resolved. This CDR3 region has 13 residues. From germline, CDR1 is SEHNR and CDR2 FQNEAQ (reference sequence). V lost 1 base and J lost 3, with 4 bases in between. The CDR3 sequence: CASSLVDNQPQHF. CDR3 sequence (DNA): TGTGCCAGCAGCTTAGTCGACAATCAGCCCCAGCATTTT. The variable domain in full, with the rest retrieved from reference TRBV7-9 and TRBJ1-5, is DTGVSQNPRHKITKRGQNVTFRCDPISEHNRLYWYRQTLGQGPEFLTYFQNEAQLEKSRLLSDRFSAERPKGSFSTLEIQRTEQGDSAMYLCASSLVDNQPQHFGDGTRLSIL.

This clonotype was counted at least ten times. V and J are TRBV12-3 or TRBV12-4 and TRBJ2-2, with D maybe TRBD2 (5 bases). Deletions cut 6 bases from V and 0 bases from J, with 8 bases between. This CDR3 region has 14 residues. CDR3: CASRPDSNTGELFF. The CDR3 nucleotides are TGTGCCAGCAGACCGGACTCGAACACCGGGGAGCTGTTTTTT.

This clonotype came up many times. The chain has TRBV9 and TRBJ1-1; 7 nucleotides line up with TRBD1. Germline values: CDR1 SGDLS, CDR2 YYNGEE. The V and J ends lost 2 bases and 0 bases, in that order; junction bases with no gene match: 4. There are 15 residues in the CDR3. DNA of the CDR3: TGTGCCAGCAGCGTTTCCGGGACAGTGAACACTGAAGCTTTCTTT. It is translated as CASSVSGTVNTEAFF.

This clonotype was detected many times. The chain uses TRBV2 and TRBJ2-2, with D possibly matching TRBD2 (6 bases). The CDR3 has 14 residues. Germline-derived CDR1 and CDR2 are SNHLY and FYNNEI. The germline V and J ends were trimmed by 8 bases and 7 bases, with 17 bases remaining between them. In nucleotides, the CDR3 is TGTGCCAGCTCCCCGGGAGAATGGGGCGGGGAGCTGTTTTTT. It encodes CASSPGEWGGELFF. Together with reference TRBV2 and TRBJ2-2, the CDR3 gives the full variable domain: EPEVTQTPSHQVTQMGQEVILRCVPISNHLYFYWYRQILGQKVEFLVSFYNNEISEKSEIFDDQFSVERPDGSNFTLKIRSTKLEDSAMYFCASSPGEWGGELFFGEGSRLTVL.

This clonotype was seen a handful of times. This chain links TRBV5-1 with TRBJ2-5; 7 bases match TRBD2. J lost 7 bases, V lost 4 bases, and 13 bases had no gene match. In germline, CDR1 is SGHRS, CDR2 YFSETQ. This CDR3 region has 15 residues. In DNA form, the CDR3 reads TGCGCCAGCAGCGGGCTAGCGGTACGGGCGGGGACCCAGTACTTC. This sequence encodes CASSGLAVRAGTQYF. The whole variable domain, remainder taken from reference TRBV5-1 and TRBJ2-5, is KAGVTQTPRYLIKTRGQQVTLSCSPISGHRSVSWYQQTPGQGLQFLFEYFSETQRNKGNFPGRFSGRQFSNSRSEMNVSTLELGDSALYLCASSGLAVRAGTQYFGPGTRLLVL.

V gene TRBV12-3 or TRBV12-4 combines with J gene TRBJ2-6, with 9 bases matching TRBD1. V shed 5 bases, J shed 0 bases, and the junction held 2 bases outside the gene matches. This CDR3 is built from 16 residues. In DNA, the CDR3 is TGTGCCAGCAGTGGGGGACAGGGCTCTGGGGCCAACGTCCTGACTTTC. This translates into CASSGGQGSGANVLTF.

This clonotype was found many times. This sequence joins TRBV2 and TRBJ1-1; TRBD1 aligns across 8 bases. Per germline, CDR1 SNHLY and CDR2 FYNNEI. V shed 5 bases, J shed 11 bases, and the junction held 4 bases outside the gene matches. CDR3 length: 11 residues. The CDR3 reads CASSQGAQAFF. CDR3 DNA sequence: TGTGCCAGCAGTCAGGGGGCGCAGGCTTTCTTT.

About this clonotype: At one end the junction does not follow the germline gene, possibly because of a read error. V usage is TRBV18 and J usage is TRBJ2-2; perhaps D is TRBD1 or TRBD2 (5 bases each). From germline, CDR1 is KGHSH and CDR2 LQKENI. This CDR3 is 16 amino acids long. The CDR3, as DNA: TGTGCCAGCTCACCCCAGGGAGCGACGAACACCGGGGAGCTGGTTTTT. Amino acids: CASSPQGATNTGELVF.